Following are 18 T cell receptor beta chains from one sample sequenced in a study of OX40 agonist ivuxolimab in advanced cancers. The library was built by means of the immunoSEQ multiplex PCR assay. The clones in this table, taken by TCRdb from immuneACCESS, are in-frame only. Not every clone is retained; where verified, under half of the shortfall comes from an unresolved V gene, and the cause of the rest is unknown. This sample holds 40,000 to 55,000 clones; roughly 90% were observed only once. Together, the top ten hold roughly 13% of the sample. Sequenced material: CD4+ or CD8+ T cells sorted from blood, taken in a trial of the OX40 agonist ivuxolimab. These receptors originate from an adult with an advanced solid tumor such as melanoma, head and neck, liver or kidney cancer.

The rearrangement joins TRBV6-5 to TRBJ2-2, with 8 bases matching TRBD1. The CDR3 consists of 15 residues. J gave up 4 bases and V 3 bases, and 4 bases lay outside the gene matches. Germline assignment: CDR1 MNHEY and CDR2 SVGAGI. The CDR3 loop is CASSYQGAITGELFF. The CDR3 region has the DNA TGTGCCAGCAGTTATCAGGGGGCTATCACCGGGGAGCTGTTTTTT.

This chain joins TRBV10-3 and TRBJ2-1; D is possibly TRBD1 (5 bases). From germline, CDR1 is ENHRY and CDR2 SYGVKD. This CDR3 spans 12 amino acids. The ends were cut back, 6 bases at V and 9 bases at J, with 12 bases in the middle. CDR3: CAIRAQGLEQFF. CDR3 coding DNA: TGTGCCATCAGGGCCCAGGGTCTTGAGCAGTTCTTC.

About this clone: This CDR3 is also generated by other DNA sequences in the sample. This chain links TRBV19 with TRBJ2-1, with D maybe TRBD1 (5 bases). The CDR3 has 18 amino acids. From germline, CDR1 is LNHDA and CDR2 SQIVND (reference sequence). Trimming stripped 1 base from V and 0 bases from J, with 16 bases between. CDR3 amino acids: CASSIGLTHRSSYNEQFF. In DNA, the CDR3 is TGTGCCAGTAGTATAGGTCTTACCCACAGGAGCTCCTACAATGAGCAGTTCTTC.

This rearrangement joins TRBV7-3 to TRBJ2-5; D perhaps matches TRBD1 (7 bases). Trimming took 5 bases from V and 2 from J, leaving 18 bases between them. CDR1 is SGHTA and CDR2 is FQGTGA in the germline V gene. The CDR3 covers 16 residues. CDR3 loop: CASSRDAGGNQETQYF. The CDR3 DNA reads TGTGCCAGCAGCAGAGATGCAGGGGGGAATCAAGAGACCCAGTACTTC.

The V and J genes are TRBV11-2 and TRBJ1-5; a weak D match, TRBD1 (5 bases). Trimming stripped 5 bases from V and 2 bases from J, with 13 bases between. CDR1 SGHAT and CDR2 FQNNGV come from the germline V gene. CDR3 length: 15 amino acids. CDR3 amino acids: CASSHFGGGNQPQHF. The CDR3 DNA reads TGTGCCAGCAGCCACTTTGGGGGAGGCAATCAGCCCCAGCATTTT.

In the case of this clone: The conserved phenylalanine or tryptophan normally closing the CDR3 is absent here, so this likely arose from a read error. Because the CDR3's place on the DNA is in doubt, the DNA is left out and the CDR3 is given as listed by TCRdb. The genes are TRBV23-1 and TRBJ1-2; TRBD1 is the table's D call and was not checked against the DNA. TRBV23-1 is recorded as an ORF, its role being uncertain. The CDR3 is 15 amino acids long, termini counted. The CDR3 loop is CASSQSRRQGGNPLA.

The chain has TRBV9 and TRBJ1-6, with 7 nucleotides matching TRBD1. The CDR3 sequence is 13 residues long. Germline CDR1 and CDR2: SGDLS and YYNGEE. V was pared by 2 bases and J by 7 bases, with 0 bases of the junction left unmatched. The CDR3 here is CASSVDRNSPLHF. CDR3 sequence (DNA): TGTGCCAGCAGCGTGGACAGGAATTCACCCCTCCACTTT.

The CDR3 is CASSQEAKGRPRTDTQYF. Written as DNA, the CDR3 is TGTGCCAGCAGCCAAGAGGCGAAGGGGCGCCCTCGGACAGATACGCAGTATTTT. The V gene is TRBV14, the J gene TRBJ2-3; the D gene is possibly TRBD1 (5 bases). The V gene lost 0 bases and the J gene lost 3 bases, with 19 bases spanning the gap. This CDR3 is built from 18 residues. Germline lookup yields CDR1 SGHDN and CDR2 FVKESK.

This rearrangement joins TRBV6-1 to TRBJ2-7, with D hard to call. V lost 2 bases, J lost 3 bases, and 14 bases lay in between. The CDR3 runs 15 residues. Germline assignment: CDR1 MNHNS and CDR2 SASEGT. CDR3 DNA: TGTGCCAGCAGTGAACCGAATTCCCATAGCTACGAGCAGTACTTC. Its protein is CASSEPNSHSYEQYF.

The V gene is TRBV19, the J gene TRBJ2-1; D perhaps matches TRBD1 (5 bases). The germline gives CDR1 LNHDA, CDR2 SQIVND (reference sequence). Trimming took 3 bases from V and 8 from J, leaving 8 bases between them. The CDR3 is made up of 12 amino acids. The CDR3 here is CASSIPRDEQFF. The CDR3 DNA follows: TGTGCCAGTAGTATCCCCAGGGATGAGCAGTTCTTC.

The CDR3 sequence is CASSPAGQGYGYTF. CDR3 DNA sequence: TGCGCCAGCAGCCCGGCGGGACAGGGCTATGGCTACACCTTC. The rearrangement uses TRBV5-1 and TRBJ1-2, with 9 bases lining up with TRBD1. V was pared by 4 bases and J by 4 bases, with 5 bases of the junction left unmatched. Looked up from germline, CDR1 is SGHRS and CDR2 is YFSETQ. This CDR3 has 14 residues. The full variable domain, with the rest looked up from reference TRBV5-1 and TRBJ1-2, is KAGVTQTPRYLIKTRGQQVTLSCSPISGHRSVSWYQQTPGQGLQFLFEYFSETQRNKGNFPGRFSGRQFSNSRSEMNVSTLELGDSALYLCASSPAGQGYGYTFGSGTRLTVV.

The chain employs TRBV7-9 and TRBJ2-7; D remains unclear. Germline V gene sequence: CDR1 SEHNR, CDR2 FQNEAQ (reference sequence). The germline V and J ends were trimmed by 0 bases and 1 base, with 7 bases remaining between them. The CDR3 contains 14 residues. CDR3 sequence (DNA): TGTGCCAGCAGCTTAGCTGTCAGTTCCTACGAGCAGTACTTC. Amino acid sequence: CASSLAVSSYEQYF.

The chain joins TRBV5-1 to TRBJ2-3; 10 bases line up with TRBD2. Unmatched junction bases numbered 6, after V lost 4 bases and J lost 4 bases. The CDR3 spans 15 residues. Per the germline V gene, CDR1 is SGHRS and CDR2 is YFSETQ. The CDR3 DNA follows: TGCGCCAGCAGCGGAGCGGGAGGGCCATCAGATACGCAGTATTTT. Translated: CASSGAGGPSDTQYF.

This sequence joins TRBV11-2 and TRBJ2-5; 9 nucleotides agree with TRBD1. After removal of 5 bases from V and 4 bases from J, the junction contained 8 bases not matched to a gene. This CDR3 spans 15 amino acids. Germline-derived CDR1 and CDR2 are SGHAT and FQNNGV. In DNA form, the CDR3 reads TGTGCCAGCAGCCCTGGGGACAGGGAACGAGAGACCCAGTACTTC. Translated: CASSPGDRERETQYF. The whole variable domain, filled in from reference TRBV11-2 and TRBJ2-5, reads EAGVAQSPRYKIIEKRQSVAFWCNPISGHATLYWYQQILGQGPKLLIQFQNNGVVDDSQLPKDRFSAERLKGVDSTLKIQPAKLEDSAVYLCASSPGDRERETQYFGPGTRLLVL.

In nucleotides, the CDR3 is TGTGCCTGGAGTGTCGGGACAGGGGCCCACGAGCAGTACTTC. It yields the protein CAWSVGTGAHEQYF. V and J are TRBV30 and TRBJ2-7, with 10 positions matching TRBD1. Germline trimming cut 0 bases from V and 5 bases from J; bases unmatched to any gene: 4. CDR3 length: 14 amino acids. CDR1 and CDR2 (germline): GTSNPN, SVGIG (reference sequence).

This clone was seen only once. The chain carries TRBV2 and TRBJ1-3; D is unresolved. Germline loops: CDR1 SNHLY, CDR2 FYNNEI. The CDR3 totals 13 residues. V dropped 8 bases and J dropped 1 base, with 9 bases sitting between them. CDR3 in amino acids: CASVVGSGNTIYF. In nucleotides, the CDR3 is TGTGCCAGCGTTGTAGGGTCTGGAAACACCATATATTTT.

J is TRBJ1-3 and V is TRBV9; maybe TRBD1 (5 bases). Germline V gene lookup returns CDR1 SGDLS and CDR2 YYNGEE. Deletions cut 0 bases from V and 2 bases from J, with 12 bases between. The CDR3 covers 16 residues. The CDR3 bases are TGTGCCAGCAGCGTAGAATTAAGAGGGGCTGGAAACACCATATATTTT. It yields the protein CASSVELRGAGNTIYF.

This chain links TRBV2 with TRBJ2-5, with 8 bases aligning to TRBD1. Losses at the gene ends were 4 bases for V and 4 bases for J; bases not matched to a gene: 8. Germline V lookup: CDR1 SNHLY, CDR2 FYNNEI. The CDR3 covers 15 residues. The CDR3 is CASSVHRGKLETQYF. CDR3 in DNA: TGTGCCAGCAGTGTGCACAGGGGGAAGTTAGAGACCCAGTACTTC. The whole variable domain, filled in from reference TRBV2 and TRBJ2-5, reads EPEVTQTPSHQVTQMGQEVILRCVPISNHLYFYWYRQILGQKVEFLVSFYNNEISEKSEIFDDQFSVERPDGSNFTLKIRSTKLEDSAMYFCASSVHRGKLETQYFGPGTRLLVL.